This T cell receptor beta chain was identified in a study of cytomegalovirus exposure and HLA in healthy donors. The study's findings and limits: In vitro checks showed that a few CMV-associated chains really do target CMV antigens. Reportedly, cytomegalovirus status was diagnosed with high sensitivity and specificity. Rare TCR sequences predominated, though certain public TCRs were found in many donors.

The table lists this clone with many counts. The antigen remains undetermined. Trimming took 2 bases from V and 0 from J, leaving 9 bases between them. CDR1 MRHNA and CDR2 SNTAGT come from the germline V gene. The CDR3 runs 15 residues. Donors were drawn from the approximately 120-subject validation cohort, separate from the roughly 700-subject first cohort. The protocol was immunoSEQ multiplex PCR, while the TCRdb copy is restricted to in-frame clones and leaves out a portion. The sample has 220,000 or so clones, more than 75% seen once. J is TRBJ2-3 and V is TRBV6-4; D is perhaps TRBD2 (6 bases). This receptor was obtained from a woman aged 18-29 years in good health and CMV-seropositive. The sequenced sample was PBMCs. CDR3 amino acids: CASSDKSGSTDTQYF. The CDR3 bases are TGTGCCAGCAGTGACAAGAGCGGGAGCACAGATACGCAGTATTTT.